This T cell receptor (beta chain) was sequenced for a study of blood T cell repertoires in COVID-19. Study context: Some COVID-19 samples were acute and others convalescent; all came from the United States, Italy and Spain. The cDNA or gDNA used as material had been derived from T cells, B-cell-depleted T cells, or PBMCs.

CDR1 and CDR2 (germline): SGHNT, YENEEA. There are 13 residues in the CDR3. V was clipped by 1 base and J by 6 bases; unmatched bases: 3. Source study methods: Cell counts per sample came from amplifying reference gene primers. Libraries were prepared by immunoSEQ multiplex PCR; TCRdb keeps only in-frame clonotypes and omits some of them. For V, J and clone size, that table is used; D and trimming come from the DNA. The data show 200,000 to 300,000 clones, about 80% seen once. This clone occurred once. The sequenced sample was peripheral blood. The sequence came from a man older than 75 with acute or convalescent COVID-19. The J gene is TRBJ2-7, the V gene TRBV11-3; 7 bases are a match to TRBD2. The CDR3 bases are TGTGCCAGCAGCTTAGGGGAGGGAGCCGAGCAGTACTTC. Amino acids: CASSLGEGAEQYF.